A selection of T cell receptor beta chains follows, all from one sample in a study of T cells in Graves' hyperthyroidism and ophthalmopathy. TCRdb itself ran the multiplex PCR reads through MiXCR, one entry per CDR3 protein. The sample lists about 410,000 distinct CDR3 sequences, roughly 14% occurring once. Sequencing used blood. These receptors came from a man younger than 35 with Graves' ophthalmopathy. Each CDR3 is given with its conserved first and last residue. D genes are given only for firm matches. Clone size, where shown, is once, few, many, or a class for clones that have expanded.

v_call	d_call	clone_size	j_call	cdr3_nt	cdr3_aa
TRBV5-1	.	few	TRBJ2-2	TGCGCCAGCAGCTTGGCACCGGCCCGGTTCACCGGGGAGCTGTTTTTT	CASSLAPARFTGELFF
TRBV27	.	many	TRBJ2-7	TGTGCCAGCAGTTTATCGGGGATAGCCCCCTACGAGCAGTACTTC	CASSLSGIAPYEQYF
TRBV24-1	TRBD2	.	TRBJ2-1	TGTGCCACCAGTCCTAGCGGGAGCTTCAATGAGCAGTTCTTC	CATSPSGSFNEQFF
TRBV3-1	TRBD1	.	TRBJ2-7	TGTGCCAGCAGCCAAGCACCAGGGGGAACCTACGAGCAGTACTTC	CASSQAPGGTYEQYF
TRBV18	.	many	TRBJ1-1	TGTGCCAGCTCACAGACTAGGGACACTGAAGCTTTCTTT	CASSQTRDTEAFF
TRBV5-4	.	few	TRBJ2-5	TGTGCCAGCAGCCTACTCCGAAGCCAAGAGACCCAGTACTTC	CASSLLRSQETQYF
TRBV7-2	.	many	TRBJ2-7	TGTGCCAGCAGCTTAGCGGGAGGGGGATACGAGCAGTACTTC	CASSLAGGGYEQYF
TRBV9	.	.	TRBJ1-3	TGTGCCAGCCCACCCGGACGGAAGTACACCACCATATATTTT	CASPPGRKYTTIYF
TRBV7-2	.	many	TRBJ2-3	TGTGCCATGGAGGCGGCGAATGCAGATACGCAGTATTTT	CAMEAANADTQYF
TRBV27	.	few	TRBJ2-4	TGTGCCAGCAGTTACTCGTCGGGAGCTGCCAAAAACATTCAGTACTTC	CASSYSSGAAKNIQYF
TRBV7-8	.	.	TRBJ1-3	TGTGCCAGCAGCCCAGTTTCACGGGTGCGCCCTGGAAACACCATATATTTT	CASSPVSRVRPGNTIYF
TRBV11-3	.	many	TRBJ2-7	TGTGCCAGCAGCTTGGCAGTCCTGGGCGAGCAGTACTTC	CASSLAVLGEQYF
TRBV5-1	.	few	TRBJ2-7	TGCGCCAGCACCACCGACAGCTTTACCGAGCAGTACTTC	CASTTDSFTEQYF
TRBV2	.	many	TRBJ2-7	TGTGCCAGCAGTGGGTTCGAGCAGTACTTC	CASSGFEQYF
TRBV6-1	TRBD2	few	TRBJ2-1	TGTGCCAGCAGGGGACTAGGAGTTGGTGAGCAGTTCTTC	CASRGLGVGEQFF
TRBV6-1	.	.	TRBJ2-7	TGTGCCAGCAGGCGGACAGGGCTGGGACTAGCAGTCGAGCAGTACTTC	CASRRTGLGLAVEQYF
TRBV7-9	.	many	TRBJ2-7	TGTGCCAGCAGCCCAAGCCCCCACGAGCAGTACTTC	CASSPSPHEQYF
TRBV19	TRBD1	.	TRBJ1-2	TGTGCCAGTAGGGAGGGGCCGGGACAGGGGCCTACTGGCTACACCTTC	CASREGPGQGPTGYTF
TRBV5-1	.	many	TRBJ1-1	TGCGCCAGCAACGGGGGCCCTAACACTGAAGCTTTCTTT	CASNGGPNTEAFF
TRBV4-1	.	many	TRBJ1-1	TGCGCCAGCAGCCCCGTCGGACGGGCTAACACTGAAGCTTTCTTT	CASSPVGRANTEAFF
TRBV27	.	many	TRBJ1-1	TGTGCCAGCAGTTTATCGTTGATAGCGAACACTGAAGCTTTCTTT	CASSLSLIANTEAFF
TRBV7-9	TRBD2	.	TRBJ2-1	TGTGCCAGCAGCCGCGGGGGGGGAACCTACAATGAGCAGTTCTTC	CASSRGGGTYNEQFF
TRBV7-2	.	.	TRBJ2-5	TGTGCCAGCAGCCTAGGGGGGTACAAGGGGACCCAGTACTTC	CASSLGGYKGTQYF
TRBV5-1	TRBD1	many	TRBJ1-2	TGCGCCAGCAGCTCCTCACAGGGGGCAGGCTACACCTTC	CASSSSQGAGYTF
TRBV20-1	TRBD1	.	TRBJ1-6	TGCAGTGCTAGGGACAGGAATTCACCCCTCCACTTT	CSARDRNSPLHF
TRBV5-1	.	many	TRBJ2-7	TGCGCCAGCAGCTTGGGGCCAGAGGCCTCCTACGAGCAGTACTTC	CASSLGPEASYEQYF
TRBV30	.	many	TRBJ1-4	TGTGCCTGGAGTCTTGGGCCAACTAATGAAAAACTGTTTTTT	CAWSLGPTNEKLFF
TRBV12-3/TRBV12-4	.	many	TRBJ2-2	TGTGCCAGCAGTCCCGGGGGGCGATACACCGGGGAGCTGTTTTTT	CASSPGGRYTGELFF
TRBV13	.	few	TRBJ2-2	TGTGCCAGCAGCTTACGAGGTCCCGGGGAGCTGTTTTTT	CASSLRGPGELFF
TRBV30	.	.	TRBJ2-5	TGTGCCTGGACCGACGACCGAACTACCCAGTACTTC	CAWTDDRTTQYF
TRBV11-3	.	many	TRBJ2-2	TGTGCCAGCAGCTTAGAACAGGGCACCGGGGAGCTGTTTTTT	CASSLEQGTGELFF
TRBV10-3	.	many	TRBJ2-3	TGTGCCATCAGTGAGTCCCAGGCGATAACAGATACGCAGTATTTT	CAISESQAITDTQYF
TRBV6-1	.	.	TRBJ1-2	TGTGCCAGCAGTGGAGGGACAAATCCTAACTATGGCTACACCTTC	CASSGGTNPNYGYTF
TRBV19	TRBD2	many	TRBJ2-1	TGTGCCAGTAGTATGCTAGCGGGGGGATCCAATGAGCAGTTCTTC	CASSMLAGGSNEQFF
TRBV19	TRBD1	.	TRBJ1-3	TGTGCCAGTAGTATCGGACAGGGTCGGGACACCATATATTTT	CASSIGQGRDTIYF
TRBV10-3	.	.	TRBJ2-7	TGTGCCATCAGTGAGAAAAATGTCAGGGTAGAGTTCTCCTACGAGCAGTACTTC	CAISEKNVRVEFSYEQYF
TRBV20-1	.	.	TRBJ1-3	TGCAGTGCTAGTCCCTACTCAGGCCTGAACGGAAACACCATATATTTT	CSASPYSGLNGNTIYF
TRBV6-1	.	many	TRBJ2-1	TGTGCCAGCAACCAGGCTCCCGGGACACACCTCAATGAGCAGTTCTTC	CASNQAPGTHLNEQFF
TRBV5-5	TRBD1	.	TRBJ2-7	TGTGCCAGCAGCCTAGGACAGGGGGGTCCCTACGAGCAGTACTTC	CASSLGQGGPYEQYF
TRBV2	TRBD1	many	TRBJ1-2	TGTGCCAGCAGTGAAGGGCTCGGGGAGTGGACAGGCTATGGCTACACCTTC	CASSEGLGEWTGYGYTF
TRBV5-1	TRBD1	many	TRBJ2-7	TGCGCCAGCAGCTTGGGGACAGGGAATTTCCACGAGCAGTACTTC	CASSLGTGNFHEQYF